One sample yielded the 21 T cell receptor beta chains listed below, sequenced in a study of Graves' ophthalmopathy and Graves' hyperthyroidism. RNA transcripts provided the template for amplifying TCR beta CDR3 regions. Scientists carried out first-round RT-PCR using HTBI primers and then a second-round multiplex PCR. Each CDR3 protein gets one entry after TCRdb re-called the multiplex PCR reads with MiXCR. This sample yields 650,000 to 900,000 distinct CDR3 sequences, of which 35% to 50% are seen a single time; about 40% belongs to the top ten. Sequencing used peripheral blood. These receptor sequences come from an adult man with Graves' ophthalmopathy.

The chain links TRBV7-9 to TRBJ2-5; D unclear. This CDR3 spans 15 amino acids. Germline CDR1 and CDR2: SEHNR and FQNEAQ (reference sequence). With 5 bases removed from V and 1 base from J, the gap between germline ends came to 14 bases. CDR3 sequence reads: CASSQDPSAQETQYF. For the CDR3, the DNA is TGTGCCAGCAGCCAAGATCCCAGCGCCCAAGAGACCCAGTACTTC. The complete variable domain, with remaining parts taken from reference TRBV7-9 and TRBJ2-5, reads DTGVSQNPRHKITKRGQNVTFRCDPISEHNRLYWYRQTLGQGPEFLTYFQNEAQLEKSRLLSDRFSAERPKGSFSTLEIQRTEQGDSAMYLCASSQDPSAQETQYFGPGTRLLVL.

Here the CDR3 DNA reads TGTGCCAGCAGTATACAGACTGGAAACACCATATATTTT. Translating gives CASSIQTGNTIYF. This sequence joins TRBV28 and TRBJ1-3; D unresolved. The CDR3 covers 13 residues. Germline values: CDR1 MDHEN, CDR2 SYDVKM. Trimming left V 5 bases short and J 2 bases short, with 7 bases between.

This clonotype was recorded once. J is TRBJ2-7 and V is TRBV20-1; 10 positions agree with TRBD1. The CDR3 runs 16 residues. Germline values: CDR1 DFQATT, CDR2 SNEGSKA (reference sequence). Trimming removed 4 bases from V and 2 bases from J; junction bases left unmatched: 11. The CDR3 here is CSAKETGGRRTYEQYF. CDR3 coding DNA: TGCAGTGCTAAAGAGACAGGGGGCAGAAGGACCTACGAGCAGTACTTC.

This clonotype was seen ten or more times. The chain recombines TRBV20-1 with TRBJ1-1; unclear D gene. V lost 8 bases, J lost 4 bases, and 14 bases lay in between. CDR3 length: 12 amino acids. CDR1 DFQATT and CDR2 SNEGSKA come from the germline V gene (reference sequence). CDR3 residues: CSRFGRATEAFF. The CDR3 DNA sequence: TGCAGTCGGTTTGGGAGGGCCACTGAAGCTTTCTTT.

The sample holds a few counts of this clonotype. The chain carries TRBV4-1 and TRBJ1-3, with a tentative D call TRBD1 (5 bases). V shed 1 base and J shed 0 bases, with 10 bases lying between them. The CDR3 covers 16 residues. In germline, CDR1 is MGHRA, CDR2 YSYEKL. The CDR3 sequence is CASSQAGRGSGNTIYF. The CDR3 nucleotides are TGCGCCAGCAGCCAAGCGGGACGGGGCTCTGGAAACACCATATATTTT.

This clonotype was observed many times. The chain carries TRBV10-3 and TRBJ1-4; TRBD1 agrees at 8 bases. Germline loops: CDR1 ENHRY, CDR2 SYGVKD. This CDR3 is 14 amino acids long. V lost 3 bases and J lost 7; bases outside the gene matches: 4. The chain's CDR3 is CAISEGRGPEKLFF. CDR3 in DNA: TGTGCCATCAGTGAAGGCAGGGGGCCTGAAAAACTGTTTTTT.

This clonotype was seen a few times. This rearrangement joins TRBV7-9 to TRBJ2-2; 11 bases map to TRBD2. V lost 5 bases, J lost 3 bases, and 2 bases stayed unmatched. This CDR3 is built from 15 residues. The V gene's germline CDR1 is SEHNR and CDR2 FQNEAQ (reference sequence). CDR3 nucleotide sequence: TGTGCCAGCAGCCTTAGCGGGGGGGACACCGGGGAGCTGTTTTTT. Amino acid sequence: CASSLSGGDTGELFF.

This clonotype was counted a few times. The chain carries TRBV13 and TRBJ2-5; 7 bases line up with TRBD1. The CDR3 loop spans 14 amino acids. Per germline, CDR1 PRHDT and CDR2 FYEKMQ (reference sequence). J was trimmed by 2 bases and V by 4 bases; bases with no gene match: 4. The CDR3 here is CASSWDSTQETQYF. CDR3 sequence (DNA): TGTGCCAGCAGCTGGGACAGTACACAAGAGACCCAGTACTTC.

V is TRBV10-3 and J is TRBJ2-5, with 12 bases fitting TRBD2. V shed 10 bases, J shed 4 bases, and the junction held 13 bases outside the gene matches. Per the germline V gene, CDR1 is ENHRY and CDR2 is SYGVKD. This CDR3 is 16 amino acids long. The CDR3 DNA follows: TGTGCCAGCAGCCCCCTAGCGGGAGGGGTGTTAGAGACCCAGTACTTC. Its protein is CASSPLAGGVLETQYF.

The genes are TRBV12-3 or TRBV12-4 and TRBJ1-2, with 10 bases identical to TRBD1. The V gene end was trimmed by 5 bases and the J gene end by 4 bases; junction bases not matched to a gene: 7. The CDR3 loop spans 15 amino acids. The CDR3 DNA follows: TGTGCCAGCAGTCCCGAAGGACAGGGGGTCTATGGCTACACCTTC. Protein sequence: CASSPEGQGVYGYTF.

Only a few counts were recorded for this clonotype. The genes are TRBV19 and TRBJ1-3; D is unresolved. Germline V lookup: CDR1 LNHDA, CDR2 SQIVND (reference sequence). With 3 bases removed from V and 4 bases from J, the gap between germline ends came to 10 bases. CDR3 size: 14 residues. The CDR3 bases are TGTGCCAGTAGTATGAGGACGCTGGGAAACACCATATATTTT. It specifies CASSMRTLGNTIYF.

This clonotype was seen a handful of times. A read error may account for a junction end that differs from germline. The gene calls are TRBV24-1 and TRBJ1-5, with 9 nucleotides matching TRBD1. The CDR3 is made up of 17 amino acids. Germline CDR1 reads KGHDR; CDR2 reads SFDVKD. The CDR3 reads CASSEADRGTRNQPQHF. CDR3 nucleotide sequence: TGTGCCAGCAGTGAAGCAGACAGGGGGACTAGGAATCAGCCCCAGCATTTT.

This clonotype appeared a single time. The chain carries TRBV7-2 and TRBJ1-1; D call uncertain. Trimming cost V 2 bases and J 0 bases, with 7 bases left between them. The CDR3 runs 14 residues. Looked up from germline, CDR1 is SGHTA and CDR2 is FQGNSA. Here the CDR3 reads CASSLLLMNTEAFF. The CDR3 coding sequence is TGTGCCAGCAGCTTACTCCTTATGAACACTGAAGCTTTCTTT.

This clonotype was detected ten times or more. The rearrangement uses TRBV7-9 and TRBJ1-1; D not certain. V shed 4 bases and J shed 0 bases, with 15 bases lying between them. CDR3 length: 16 residues. Germline CDR1 reads SEHNR; CDR2 reads FQNEAQ (reference sequence). CDR3 sequence (DNA): TGTGCCAGCAGCTCAGCGAGAGGCCGCATGAACACTGAAGCTTTCTTT. As protein: CASSSARGRMNTEAFF.

This clonotype was detected only a few times. V usage is TRBV5-1 and J usage is TRBJ1-1; TRBD1 is a possible D gene (6 bases). CDR1 SGHRS and CDR2 YFSETQ come from the germline V gene. V was pared by 4 bases and J by 1 base, with 14 bases between. The CDR3 runs 15 residues. CDR3 amino acids: CASSLRTETNTEAFF. The CDR3 nucleotides are TGCGCCAGCAGCCTCCGGACAGAAACGAACACTGAAGCTTTCTTT.

This clonotype has a handful of counts. The chain links TRBV2 to TRBJ2-2, with D perhaps TRBD1 (6 bases). From germline, CDR1 is SNHLY and CDR2 FYNNEI. The CDR3 totals 14 residues. V gave up 7 bases and J gave up 4 bases, with 13 bases separating them. CDR3 nucleotides: TGTGCCAGCATTAGGGACATGGGCACCGGGGAGCTGTTTTTT. As protein: CASIRDMGTGELFF.

This clonotype was found a few times. The chain combines TRBV20-1 with TRBJ2-7, with TRBD2 matching over 10 bases. The V segment lost 7 bases and the J segment 7 bases; nucleotides outside the gene matches: 13. CDR3 length: 14 amino acids. CDR1 and CDR2 from the germline V gene are DFQATT and SNEGSKA (reference sequence). The CDR3 sequence: CSVYTGTSVSEQYF. The DNA of the CDR3 is TGCAGTGTTTACACCGGGACTAGCGTCTCGGAGCAGTACTTC.

This CDR3 is CSAREDPEKLFF. The CDR3 DNA sequence: TGCAGTGCTAGAGAAGACCCTGAAAAACTGTTTTTT. The genes are TRBV20-1 and TRBJ1-4; no firm D call. The CDR3 contains 12 residues. Trimming stripped 0 bases from V and 7 bases from J, with 6 bases between. Germline CDR1 reads DFQATT; CDR2 reads SNEGSKA (reference sequence).

This clonotype was observed a handful of times. CDR3 protein: CSARVPSTNEKLFF. The CDR3 DNA sequence: TGCAGTGCTAGAGTTCCGTCAACTAATGAAAAACTGTTTTTT. V gene TRBV20-1 combines with J gene TRBJ1-4, with D unclear. Germline assignment: CDR1 DFQATT and CDR2 SNEGSKA (reference sequence). The ends were cut back, 1 base at V and 0 bases at J, with 6 bases in the middle. The CDR3 totals 14 residues.

This clonotype was seen repeatedly, ten times or more. The chain recombines TRBV29-1 with TRBJ1-4, with 7 bases identical to TRBD1. Germline trimming cut 5 bases from V and 8 bases from J; bases unmatched to any gene: 8. The CDR3 runs to 13 residues. Germline V lookup: CDR1 SQVTM, CDR2 ANQGSEA. CDR3 bases: TGCAGCGTTACGCGACAGGGAGGGGAAAAACTGTTTTTT. It codes for CSVTRQGGEKLFF.

The chain employs TRBV24-1 and TRBJ1-5; D gene unclear. This CDR3 is built from 16 residues. The V end lost 2 bases, the J end lost 6 bases, and 16 bases lay between the germline ends. Germline values: CDR1 KGHDR, CDR2 SFDVKD. CDR3 nucleotides: TGTGCCACCAGTGATTCACGGGGTCGTCCAGGTCAGCCCCAGCATTTT. Protein: CATSDSRGRPGQPQHF.